Each of the 11 T cell receptor beta chains below was sequenced from the same sample in a study of shared clonotypes between healthy human individuals (dated by TCRdb to 2020 to 2021). For the CD8 naive samples, CD45RO-negative cells were positively selected for CCR7, yielding a CD45RA+CCR7+ population from which TemRA cells were excluded. Libraries came from the immunoSEQ multiplex PCR assay. In its TCRdb copy, this immuneACCESS table keeps in-frame sequences only and misses some clones. Where compared with another copy, unresolved V genes explain less than half of these, and the others have no known cause. This sample is represented by around 700,000 clones; just over 90% of them were singletons. 24% of the sample is taken by the ten largest. The specimen sequenced was naive CD8+ T cells sorted from blood. The meaning of the sample's cell subset or site label: CD45RA+CCR7+. These receptors were taken from a man younger than 40 in good health.

This clone came up once. The chain couples TRBV9 to TRBJ1-2; TRBD1 aligns across 8 bases. Germline V gene data show CDR1 as SGDLS and CDR2 as YYNGEE. The CDR3 extends over 13 amino acids. V dropped 6 bases and J dropped 7; count of bases not matched to a gene: 8. CDR3 loop: CASTPGQGAGYTF. The DNA of the CDR3 is TGTGCCAGCACCCCAGGACAGGGAGCTGGCTACACCTTC.

The chain uses TRBV27 and TRBJ2-3; the match to TRBD2 covers 9 bases. The CDR3 has 17 amino acids. CDR1 is MNHEY, CDR2 SMNVEV, per germline (reference sequence). Trimming at V came to 8 bases and at J to 6 bases, leaving 18 bases not matched to a gene. The CDR3 loop reads CASFTTRASGVVDTQYF. The DNA for the CDR3 is TGTGCCAGCTTTACCACCCGGGCTAGCGGGGTTGTGGATACGCAGTATTTT.

The chain recombines TRBV7-9 with TRBJ1-1; maybe TRBD1 (5 bases). Trimming pared 1 base from V and 4 bases from J, leaving 13 bases between. CDR3 size: 15 residues. In germline, CDR1 is SEHNR, CDR2 FQNEAQ (reference sequence). CDR3 loop: CASSLEGDRPTEAFF. The CDR3 bases are TGTGCCAGCAGCTTAGAAGGGGATCGGCCCACTGAAGCTTTCTTT.

V usage is TRBV7-8 and J usage is TRBJ2-1; 13 bases are a match to TRBD2. Germline V gene data show CDR1 as SGHVS and CDR2 as FQNEAQ. Losses at the gene ends were 5 bases for V and 3 bases for J; bases not matched to a gene: 7. CDR3 size: 17 residues. CDR3 sequence: CASSPGLAGEVYNEQFF. CDR3 DNA: TGTGCCAGCAGCCCAGGACTAGCGGGAGAAGTCTACAATGAGCAGTTCTTC.

The chain carries TRBV7-8 and TRBJ2-7, with D unresolved. Germline CDR1 is SGHVS and CDR2 is FQNEAQ. The CDR3 runs 13 residues. V lost 5 bases and J lost 6, with 14 bases in between. CDR3: CASSPAGSGEQYF. The DNA for the CDR3 is TGTGCCAGCAGCCCCGCCGGGTCTGGCGAGCAGTACTTC.

The chain carries TRBV19 and TRBJ1-5; 8 bases agree with TRBD1. The CDR3 runs 15 residues. CDR1 and CDR2 from the germline V gene are LNHDA and SQIVND (reference sequence). The junction had 5 bases not matched to a gene; V was cut back by 3 bases and J by 4 bases. The CDR3 loop reads CASSMDRDGNQPQHF. As DNA, the CDR3 is TGTGCCAGTAGTATGGACAGGGATGGGAATCAGCCCCAGCATTTT. Drawing the rest from reference TRBV19 and TRBJ1-5, the complete variable domain is DGGITQSPKYLFRKEGQNVTLSCEQNLNHDAMYWYRQDPGQGLRLIYYSQIVNDFQKGDIAEGYSVSREKKESFPLTVTSAQKNPTAFYLCASSMDRDGNQPQHFGDGTRLSIL.

The gene calls are TRBV4-1 and TRBJ2-3; 7 bases map to TRBD1. This CDR3 is 15 amino acids long. J lost 2 bases, V lost 2 bases, and 4 bases had no gene match. The germline CDR1 and CDR2 sequences are MGHRA and YSYEKL. DNA for the CDR3: TGCGCCAGCAGCCAAATCACAGGGGCCACAGATACGCAGTATTTT. Translation gives CASSQITGATDTQYF.

The V and J genes are TRBV7-9 and TRBJ2-1, with D maybe TRBD1 (7 bases). The CDR3 totals 13 residues. V dropped 3 bases and J dropped 10 bases, with 13 bases sitting between them. Germline V CDR1 and CDR2: SEHNR, FQNEAQ (reference sequence). The CDR3 DNA follows: TGTGCCAGCAGCTTTCTTTCAGGGGGGGAGCAGTTCTTC. Translation gives CASSFLSGGEQFF.

The gene calls are TRBV18 and TRBJ1-5, with D tentatively TRBD1 (6 bases). The CDR3 has 15 residues. Trimming left V 6 bases short and J 5 bases short, with 17 bases between. Looked up from germline, CDR1 is KGHSH and CDR2 is LQKENI. CDR3 coding DNA: TGTGCCAGCTCTCAAGACAGGTTTCAAGATCAGCCCCAGCATTTT. Translation gives CASSQDRFQDQPQHF.

The rearrangement joins TRBV4-3 to TRBJ2-5; no clear D gene. The CDR3 length is 15 residues. V shed 5 bases and J shed 4 bases, with 17 bases lying between them. Per germline, CDR1 LGHNA and CDR2 YSLEER. CDR3 region: CASSDTRQRGETQYF. The CDR3 DNA is TGCGCCAGCAGCGATACACGTCAGAGAGGAGAGACCCAGTACTTC.

The gene calls are TRBV6-6 and TRBJ1-1, with 7 bases matching TRBD1. V shed 5 bases and J 6 bases; nucleotides not matched to a gene: 12. The CDR3 is 15 residues long. Germline V gene data show CDR1 as MNHNY and CDR2 as SVGAGI (reference sequence). CDR3 sequence reads: CASSREGQIFPEAFF. The DNA for the CDR3 is TGTGCCAGCAGTCGAGAGGGACAGATATTCCCTGAAGCTTTCTTT.